Presented here are 8 T cell receptor beta chains from one specimen sequenced in a study of blood T cells in healthy people across ages (dated by TCRdb to the mid-2010s). Library method: 5' RACE. The sequencing machine was an Illumina HiSeq 2500. The second PCR ran for roughly 7 to 11 cycles and used a J-beta primer mix along with a sample-barcoded 5' primer. Through fastp at Q25 and MiXCR, TCRdb rebuilt clones from the public reads, retaining in-frame beta chains. Identical CDR3 proteins give one entry, which carries the most common genes and DNA. This sample comprises over 1,200,000 distinct CDR3 sequences, around 59% of them detected only once. Of the sample, under 8.5% is held by the ten largest clones. Sequenced sample: blood. The receptors derive from a man aged 18 to 30 in good health.

V gene TRBV15 combines with J gene TRBJ2-7; D is undetermined. Looked up from germline, CDR1 is LNHNV and CDR2 is YYDKDF (reference sequence). V was pared by 0 bases and J by 3 bases, with 6 bases between. The CDR3 length is 13 residues. The CDR3 DNA reads TGTGCCACCAGCAGAGAACCTAACTACGAGCAGTACTTC. As protein: CATSREPNYEQYF.

CDR3 sequence reads: CASSDGPLRSPLAKNIQYF. The CDR3 DNA sequence: TGTGCCAGCAGTGACGGACCCCTAAGGTCCCCTCTAGCCAAAAACATTCAGTACTTC. The chain has TRBV6-1 and TRBJ2-4; D not certain. The CDR3 contains 19 residues. In germline, CDR1 is MNHNS, CDR2 SASEGT. The V gene lost 3 bases and the J gene lost 0 bases, with 21 bases spanning the gap.

This clonotype was counted only a few times. The rearrangement uses TRBV27 and TRBJ1-2; D remains ambiguous. Trimming took 6 bases from V and 4 from J, leaving 9 bases between them. CDR1 is MNHEY, CDR2 SMNVEV, per germline (reference sequence). The CDR3 runs to 12 residues. For the CDR3, the DNA is TGTGCCAGCAGGGCATTTCTCTATGGCTACACCTTC. Translating it yields CASRAFLYGYTF.

As DNA, the CDR3 is TGTGCCAGCGCCTCAAGGTGGTCGTATGAGCAGTTCTTC. It specifies CASASRWSYEQFF. The chain uses TRBV7-9 and TRBJ2-1; D remains ambiguous. V lost 8 bases and J 8 bases, leaving 16 bases between the germline ends. This CDR3 has 13 amino acids. Germline V CDR1 and CDR2: SEHNR, FQNEAQ (reference sequence).

The chain combines TRBV6-5 with TRBJ2-7, with TRBD2 matching over 7 bases. The DNA matches TRBJ2-5 better at its end, which makes the J call doubtful. Per the germline V gene, CDR1 is MNHEY and CDR2 is SVGAGI. The CDR3 runs to 13 residues. In DNA, the CDR3 is TGTGCCAGCAGTTACGGGAGGGGAGGGACCCAGTACTTC. This gives the protein CASSYGRGGTQYF.

The V gene is TRBV28, the J gene TRBJ1-2; TRBD1 agrees at 7 bases. This CDR3 region has 15 residues. V was pared by 9 bases and J by 8 bases, with 18 bases of the junction left unmatched. Germline CDR1 is MDHEN and CDR2 is SYDVKM. CDR3 protein: CASLQGQDALGGYTF. In nucleotides, the CDR3 is TGTGCCAGTTTACAAGGACAGGACGCCCTTGGGGGCTACACCTTC.

This clonotype was found a few times. The gene calls are TRBV5-1 and TRBJ2-3; no firm D call. The V gene's germline CDR1 is SGHRS and CDR2 YFSETQ. CDR3 length equals 13 residues. The V and J ends lost 4 bases and 5 bases respectively, with 11 bases between them. The CDR3 reads CASSHQSGDTQYF. CDR3 DNA sequence: TGCGCCAGCAGCCACCAGAGTGGAGATACGCAGTATTTT.

V usage is TRBV7-6 and J usage is TRBJ2-3; D gene unclear. This CDR3 is 14 amino acids long. From germline, CDR1 is SGHVS and CDR2 FNYEAQ. The V end lost 4 bases, the J end lost 6 bases, and 14 bases lay between the germline ends. As DNA, the CDR3 is TGTGCCAGCAGCTCCACTCAGCAATGGGATACGCAGTATTTT. As protein: CASSSTQQWDTQYF. Variable domain in full (rest from reference TRBV7-6 and TRBJ2-3): GAGVSQSPRYKVTKRGQDVALRCDPISGHVSLYWYRQALGQGPEFLTYFNYEAQQDKSGLPNDRFSAERPEGSISTLTIQRTEQRDSAMYRCASSSTQQWDTQYFGPGTRLTVL.